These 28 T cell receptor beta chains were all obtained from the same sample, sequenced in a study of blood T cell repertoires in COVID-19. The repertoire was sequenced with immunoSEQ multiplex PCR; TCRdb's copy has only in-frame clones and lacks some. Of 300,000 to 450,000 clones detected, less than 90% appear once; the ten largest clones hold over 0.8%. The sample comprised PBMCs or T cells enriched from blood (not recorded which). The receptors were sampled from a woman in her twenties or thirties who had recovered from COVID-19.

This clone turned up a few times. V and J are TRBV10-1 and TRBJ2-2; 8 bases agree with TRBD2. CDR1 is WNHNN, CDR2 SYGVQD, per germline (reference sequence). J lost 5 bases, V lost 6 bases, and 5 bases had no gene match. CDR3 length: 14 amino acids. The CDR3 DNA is TGCGCCAGCAGCCTAGCGGGTCCGACCGGGGAGCTGTTTTTT. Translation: CASSLAGPTGELFF.

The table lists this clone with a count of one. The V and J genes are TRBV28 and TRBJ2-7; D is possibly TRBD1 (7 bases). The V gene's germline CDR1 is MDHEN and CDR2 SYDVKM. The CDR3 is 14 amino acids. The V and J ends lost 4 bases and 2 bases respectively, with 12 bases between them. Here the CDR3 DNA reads TGTGCCAGCAGTTCTCAGGGGGGTCCCTACGAGCAGTACTTC. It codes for CASSSQGGPYEQYF.

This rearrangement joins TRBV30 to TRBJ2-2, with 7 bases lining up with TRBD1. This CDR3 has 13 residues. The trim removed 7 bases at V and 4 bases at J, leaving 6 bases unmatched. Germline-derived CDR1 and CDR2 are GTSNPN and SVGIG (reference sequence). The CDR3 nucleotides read TGTGCCTCCAATACAGGGGCCACCGGGGAGCTGTTTTTT. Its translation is CASNTGATGELFF.

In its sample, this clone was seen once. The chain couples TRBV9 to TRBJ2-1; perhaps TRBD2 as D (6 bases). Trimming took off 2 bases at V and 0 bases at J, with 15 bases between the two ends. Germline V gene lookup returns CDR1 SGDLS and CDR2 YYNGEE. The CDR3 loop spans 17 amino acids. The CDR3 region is CASSVESGSSSYNEQFF. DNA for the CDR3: TGTGCCAGCAGCGTTGAAAGCGGGTCGAGCTCCTACAATGAGCAGTTCTTC.

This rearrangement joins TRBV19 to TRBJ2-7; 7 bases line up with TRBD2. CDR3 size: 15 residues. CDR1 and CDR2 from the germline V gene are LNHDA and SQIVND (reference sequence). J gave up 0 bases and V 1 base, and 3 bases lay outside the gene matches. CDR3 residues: CASSIGLARSYEQYF. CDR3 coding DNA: TGTGCCAGTAGTATAGGACTAGCCCGCTCCTACGAGCAGTACTTC.

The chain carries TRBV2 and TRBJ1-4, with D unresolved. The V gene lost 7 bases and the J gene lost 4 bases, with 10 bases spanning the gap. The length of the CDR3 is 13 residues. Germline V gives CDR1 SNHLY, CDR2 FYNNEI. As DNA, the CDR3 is TGTGCCAGCATTCAAGAACTTAATGAAAAACTGTTTTTT. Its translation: CASIQELNEKLFF.

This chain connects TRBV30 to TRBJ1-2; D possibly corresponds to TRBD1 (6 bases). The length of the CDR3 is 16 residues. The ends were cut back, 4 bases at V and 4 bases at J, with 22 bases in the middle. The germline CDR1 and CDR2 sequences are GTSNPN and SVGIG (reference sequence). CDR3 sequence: CAWTTRYRQVAYGYTF. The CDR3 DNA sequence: TGTGCCTGGACCACCCGTTACCGACAGGTCGCCTATGGCTACACCTTC.

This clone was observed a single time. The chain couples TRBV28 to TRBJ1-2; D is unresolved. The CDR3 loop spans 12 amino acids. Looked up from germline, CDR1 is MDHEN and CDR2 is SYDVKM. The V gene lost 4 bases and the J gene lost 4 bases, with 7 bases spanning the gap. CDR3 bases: TGTGCCAGCAGTTCCACACGCTATGGCTACACCTTC. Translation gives CASSSTRYGYTF.

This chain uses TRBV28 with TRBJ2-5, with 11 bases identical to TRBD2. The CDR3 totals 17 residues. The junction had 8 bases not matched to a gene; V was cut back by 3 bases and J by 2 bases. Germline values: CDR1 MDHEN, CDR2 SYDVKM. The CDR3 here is CASSFPGTSGVQETQYF. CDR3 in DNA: TGTGCCAGCAGTTTCCCCGGGACTAGCGGAGTTCAAGAGACCCAGTACTTC.

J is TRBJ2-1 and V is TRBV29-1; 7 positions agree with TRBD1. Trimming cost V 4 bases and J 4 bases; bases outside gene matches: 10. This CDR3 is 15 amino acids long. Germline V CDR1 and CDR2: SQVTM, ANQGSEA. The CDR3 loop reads CSVVRDSDKYNEQFF. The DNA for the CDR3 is TGCAGCGTTGTCCGGGACAGCGATAAGTACAATGAGCAGTTCTTC.

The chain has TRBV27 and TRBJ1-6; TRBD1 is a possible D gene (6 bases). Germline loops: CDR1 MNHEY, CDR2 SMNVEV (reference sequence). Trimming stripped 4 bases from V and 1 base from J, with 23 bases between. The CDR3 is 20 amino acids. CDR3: CASSSLLRAGESSYNSPLHF. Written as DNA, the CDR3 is TGTGCCAGCAGTTCCCTTTTGCGGGCAGGGGAGTCTTCCTATAATTCACCCCTCCACTTT.

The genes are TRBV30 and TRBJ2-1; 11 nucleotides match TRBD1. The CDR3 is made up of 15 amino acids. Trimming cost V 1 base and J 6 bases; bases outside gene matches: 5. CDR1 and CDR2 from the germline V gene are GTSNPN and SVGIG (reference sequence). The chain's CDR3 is CAWSAGQGAFNEQFF. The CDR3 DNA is TGTGCCTGGAGTGCCGGACAGGGGGCTTTCAATGAGCAGTTCTTC.

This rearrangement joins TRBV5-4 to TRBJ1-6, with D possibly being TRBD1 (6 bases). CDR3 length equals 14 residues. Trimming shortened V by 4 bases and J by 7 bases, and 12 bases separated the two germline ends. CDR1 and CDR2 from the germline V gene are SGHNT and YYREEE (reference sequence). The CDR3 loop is CASSRQADNSPLHF. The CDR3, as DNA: TGTGCCAGCAGCCGACAGGCGGACAATTCACCCCTCCACTTT.

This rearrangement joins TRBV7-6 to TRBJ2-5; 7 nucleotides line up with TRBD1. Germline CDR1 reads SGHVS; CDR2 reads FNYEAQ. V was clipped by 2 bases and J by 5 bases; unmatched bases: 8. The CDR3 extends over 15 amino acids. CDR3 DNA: TGTGCCAGCAGCTTACCCCAGGGGGAGCGGGAGACCCAGTACTTC. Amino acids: CASSLPQGERETQYF.

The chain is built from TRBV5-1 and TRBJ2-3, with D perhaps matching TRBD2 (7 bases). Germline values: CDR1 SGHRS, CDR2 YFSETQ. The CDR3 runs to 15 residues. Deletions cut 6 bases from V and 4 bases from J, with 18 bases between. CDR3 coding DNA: TGCGCCAGCACCCGGGGGGCGGCTAGCCCAGATACGCAGTATTTT. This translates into CASTRGAASPDTQYF.

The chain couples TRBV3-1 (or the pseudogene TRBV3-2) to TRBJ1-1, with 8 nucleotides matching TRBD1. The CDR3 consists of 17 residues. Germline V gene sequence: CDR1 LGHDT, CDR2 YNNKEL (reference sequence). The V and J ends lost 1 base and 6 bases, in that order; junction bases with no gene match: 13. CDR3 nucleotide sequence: TGTGCCAGCAGCCAAGGCCCTAGGACAGGGAGTTCGGCTGAAGCTTTCTTT. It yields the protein CASSQGPRTGSSAEAFF.

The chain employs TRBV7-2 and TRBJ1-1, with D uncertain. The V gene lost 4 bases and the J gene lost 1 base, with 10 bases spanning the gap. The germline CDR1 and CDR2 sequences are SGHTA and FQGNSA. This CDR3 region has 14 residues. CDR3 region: CASSWRGENTEAFF. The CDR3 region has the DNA TGTGCCAGCAGCTGGCGGGGTGAGAACACTGAAGCTTTCTTT. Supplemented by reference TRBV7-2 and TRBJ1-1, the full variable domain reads GAGVSQSPSNKVTEKGKDVELRCDPISGHTALYWYRQSLGQGLEFLIYFQGNSAPDKSGLPSDRFSAERTGGSVSTLTIQRTQQEDSAVYLCASSWRGENTEAFFGQGTRLTVV.

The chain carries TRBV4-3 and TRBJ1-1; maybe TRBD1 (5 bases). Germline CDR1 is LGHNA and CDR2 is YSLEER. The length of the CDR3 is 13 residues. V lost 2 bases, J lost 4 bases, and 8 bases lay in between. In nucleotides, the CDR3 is TGCGCCAGCAGCCAAAGGGGTGGCACTGAAGCTTTCTTT. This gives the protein CASSQRGGTEAFF.

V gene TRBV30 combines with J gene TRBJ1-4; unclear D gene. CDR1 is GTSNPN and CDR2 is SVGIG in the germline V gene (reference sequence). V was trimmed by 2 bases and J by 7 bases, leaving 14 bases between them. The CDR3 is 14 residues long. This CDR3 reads CAWSSTKAGEKLFF. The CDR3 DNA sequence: TGTGCCTGGAGTTCTACGAAAGCGGGTGAAAAACTGTTTTTT.

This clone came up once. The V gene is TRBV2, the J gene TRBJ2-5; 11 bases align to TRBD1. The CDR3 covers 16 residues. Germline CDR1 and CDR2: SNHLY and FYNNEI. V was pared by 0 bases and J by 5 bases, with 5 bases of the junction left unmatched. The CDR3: CASSEALGTGGETQYF. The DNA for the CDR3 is TGTGCCAGCAGTGAAGCGTTAGGGACAGGGGGGGAGACCCAGTACTTC. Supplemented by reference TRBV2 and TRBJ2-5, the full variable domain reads EPEVTQTPSHQVTQMGQEVILRCVPISNHLYFYWYRQILGQKVEFLVSFYNNEISEKSEIFDDQFSVERPDGSNFTLKIRSTKLEDSAMYFCASSEALGTGGETQYFGPGTRLLVL.

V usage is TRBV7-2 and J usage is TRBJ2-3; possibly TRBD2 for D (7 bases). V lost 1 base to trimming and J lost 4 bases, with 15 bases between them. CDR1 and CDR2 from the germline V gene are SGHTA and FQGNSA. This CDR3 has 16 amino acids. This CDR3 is CASSLEPGGGPDTQYF. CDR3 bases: TGTGCCAGCAGCTTAGAGCCTGGCGGGGGCCCAGATACGCAGTATTTT.

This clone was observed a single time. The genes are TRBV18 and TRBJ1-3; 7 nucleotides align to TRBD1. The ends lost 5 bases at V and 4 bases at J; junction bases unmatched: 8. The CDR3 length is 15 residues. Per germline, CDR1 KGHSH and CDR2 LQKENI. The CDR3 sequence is CASSELKGQGNTIYF. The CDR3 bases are TGTGCCAGCTCAGAATTGAAGGGACAGGGAAACACCATATATTTT.

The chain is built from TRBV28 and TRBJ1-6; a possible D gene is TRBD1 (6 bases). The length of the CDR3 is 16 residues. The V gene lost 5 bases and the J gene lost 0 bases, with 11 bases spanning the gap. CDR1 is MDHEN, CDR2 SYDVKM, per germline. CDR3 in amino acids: CASSPTGSSYNSPLHF. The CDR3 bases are TGTGCCAGCAGTCCCACAGGGAGCTCCTATAATTCACCCCTCCACTTT.

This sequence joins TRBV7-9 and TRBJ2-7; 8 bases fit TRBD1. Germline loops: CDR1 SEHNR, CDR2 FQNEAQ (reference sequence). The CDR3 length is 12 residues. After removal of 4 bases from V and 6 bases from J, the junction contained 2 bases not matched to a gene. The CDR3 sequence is CASSWTGREQYF. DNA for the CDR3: TGTGCCAGCAGCTGGACAGGGCGCGAGCAGTACTTC.

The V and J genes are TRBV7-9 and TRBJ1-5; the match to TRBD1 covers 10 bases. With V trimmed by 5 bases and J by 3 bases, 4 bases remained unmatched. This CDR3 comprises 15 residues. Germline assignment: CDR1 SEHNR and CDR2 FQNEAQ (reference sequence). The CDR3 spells CASSAGQGINQPQHF. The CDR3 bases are TGTGCCAGCAGCGCGGGACAGGGGATCAATCAGCCCCAGCATTTT.

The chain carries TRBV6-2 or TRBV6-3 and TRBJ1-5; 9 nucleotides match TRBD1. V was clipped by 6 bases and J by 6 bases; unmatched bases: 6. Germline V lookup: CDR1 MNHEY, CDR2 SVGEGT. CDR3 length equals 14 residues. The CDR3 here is CASSKGQGSQPQHF. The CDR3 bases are TGTGCCAGCAGCAAAGGACAGGGGAGTCAGCCCCAGCATTTT.

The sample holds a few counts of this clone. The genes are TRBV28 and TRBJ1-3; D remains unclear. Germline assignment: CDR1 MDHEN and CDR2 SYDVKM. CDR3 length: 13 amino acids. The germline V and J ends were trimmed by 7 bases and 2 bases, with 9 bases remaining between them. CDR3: CASNAGPGNTIYF. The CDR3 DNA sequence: TGTGCCAGCAATGCGGGTCCTGGAAACACCATATATTTT.

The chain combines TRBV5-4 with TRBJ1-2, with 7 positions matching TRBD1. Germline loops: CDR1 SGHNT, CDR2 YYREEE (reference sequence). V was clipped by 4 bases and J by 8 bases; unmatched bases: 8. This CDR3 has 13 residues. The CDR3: CASSTQGVGGYTF. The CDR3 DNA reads TGTGCCAGCAGCACCCAGGGGGTGGGCGGCTACACCTTC.